These 21 T cell receptor beta chains came from one sample sequenced in a study of blood T cell repertoires in COVID-19. Profiled with immunoSEQ multiplex PCR; TCRdb holds only in-frame clones, not every one. The table records approximately 380,000 clones, just over 90% of them present only once. Input material: PBMCs or T cells enriched from blood (not recorded which). These receptors were taken from a middle-aged woman who had been exposed to COVID-19.

This clone appeared a single time. This chain links TRBV10-1 with TRBJ2-1, with TRBD2 identical over 7 bases. Germline lookup yields CDR1 WNHNN and CDR2 SYGVQD (reference sequence). The CDR3 contains 17 residues. V shed 5 bases, J shed 2 bases, and the junction held 12 bases outside the gene matches. CDR3 sequence reads: CASSSFEGRETYNEQFF. As DNA, the CDR3 is TGCGCCAGCAGTTCCTTTGAGGGGCGGGAGACCTACAATGAGCAGTTCTTC.

This rearrangement joins TRBV18 to TRBJ1-1; TRBD1 matches 7 bases. CDR3 length: 16 residues. The germline V gene encodes CDR1 KGHSH and CDR2 LQKENI. V was pared by 1 base and J by 6 bases, with 11 bases of the junction left unmatched. The CDR3 loop reads CASSPRAEGAGAEAFF. In DNA form, the CDR3 reads TGTGCCAGCTCACCACGGGCGGAGGGGGCAGGGGCTGAAGCTTTCTTT.

The count of this clone is one. This chain connects TRBV7-8 to TRBJ1-3; D possibly corresponds to TRBD1 (6 bases). Germline values: CDR1 SGHVS, CDR2 FQNEAQ. The length of the CDR3 is 16 residues. V dropped 3 bases and J dropped 0 bases, with 12 bases sitting between them. The CDR3 loop reads CASSFGGAFSGNTIYF. The DNA of the CDR3 is TGTGCCAGCAGCTTCGGGGGGGCCTTCTCTGGAAACACCATATATTTT.

V and J are TRBV12-5 and TRBJ1-1, with D unclear. The CDR3 sequence is 14 residues long. V gave up 6 bases and J gave up 0 bases, with 11 bases separating them. The germline V gene has CDR1 LGHNT and CDR2 FRNRAP. CDR3 in DNA: TGTGCTAGTGGGCCGGGTAGAATGAACACTGAAGCTTTCTTT. Protein product: CASGPGRMNTEAFF. The entire variable domain, with the rest obtained from reference TRBV12-5 and TRBJ1-1, is as follows: DARVTQTPRHKVTEMGQEVTMRCQPILGHNTVFWYRQTMMQGLELLAYFRNRAPLDDSGMPKDRFSAEMPDATLATLKIQPSEPRDSAVYFCASGPGRMNTEAFFGQGTRLTVV.

V usage is TRBV5-1 and J usage is TRBJ2-7, with 8 nucleotides matching TRBD1. The CDR3 spans 16 residues. V lost 7 bases, J lost 3 bases, and 15 bases stayed unmatched. Germline-derived CDR1 and CDR2 are SGHRS and YFSETQ. CDR3: CASSLAIGTGHYEQYF. CDR3 DNA: TGCGCCAGCTCCCTAGCGATCGGGACAGGACACTACGAGCAGTACTTC.

The chain joins TRBV28 to TRBJ2-3, with D unresolved. The CDR3 consists of 16 residues. Germline V lookup: CDR1 MDHEN, CDR2 SYDVKM. Trimming pared 6 bases from V and 0 bases from J, leaving 16 bases between. The CDR3 sequence is CASSPRLVVSTDTQYF. The DNA for the CDR3 is TGTGCCAGCAGCCCACGGCTAGTCGTAAGCACAGATACGCAGTATTTT.

The genes are TRBV7-2 and TRBJ1-2; tentatively, D is TRBD1 (5 bases). Trimming pared 5 bases from V and 8 bases from J, leaving 15 bases between. Germline V lookup: CDR1 SGHTA, CDR2 FQGNSA. The CDR3 covers 13 residues. The CDR3 bases are TGTGCCAGCAGCCCCCGGGGGAGGGAAGGCTACACCTTC. It codes for CASSPRGREGYTF.

This chain uses TRBV7-2 with TRBJ2-2; D unclear. Looked up from germline, CDR1 is SGHTA and CDR2 is FQGNSA. V lost 2 bases to trimming and J lost 6 bases, with 10 bases between them. The CDR3 runs to 14 residues. The CDR3 reads CASSLLSRSGELFF. DNA of the CDR3: TGTGCCAGCAGCTTATTATCTAGATCCGGGGAGCTGTTTTTT.

CDR3 sequence (DNA): TGTGCCAGCAGCGTAGAAATGGACAGGGCTTATGGCTACACCTTC. Translation: CASSVEMDRAYGYTF. This chain links TRBV9 with TRBJ1-2, with 8 bases that match TRBD1. The trim removed 0 bases at V and 5 bases at J, leaving 6 bases unmatched. The germline gives CDR1 SGDLS, CDR2 YYNGEE. The CDR3 sequence is 15 residues long.

The chain couples TRBV30 to TRBJ1-6, with 7 nucleotides matching TRBD1. This CDR3 comprises 14 residues. The germline CDR1 and CDR2 sequences are GTSNPN and SVGIG (reference sequence). Germline trimming cut 0 bases from V and 9 bases from J; bases unmatched to any gene: 5. The CDR3: CAWSVTGVSSPLHF. The CDR3 bases are TGTGCCTGGAGTGTTACAGGGGTTAGTTCACCCCTCCACTTT.

The V gene is TRBV18, the J gene TRBJ1-2; D remains ambiguous. V was shortened by 1 base and J by 5 bases, with 20 bases between the two germline ends. This CDR3 has 17 amino acids. Germline CDR1 reads KGHSH; CDR2 reads LQKENI. CDR3 sequence: CASSPRDFTPPGYGYTF. CDR3 bases: TGTGCCAGCTCACCACGCGACTTTACCCCGCCGGGGTATGGCTACACCTTC.

The chain has TRBV7-2 and TRBJ1-2, with D maybe TRBD1 (6 bases). Germline V gives CDR1 SGHTA, CDR2 FQGNSA. V gave up 6 bases and J gave up 4 bases, with 18 bases separating them. CDR3 length: 15 amino acids. The CDR3 sequence: CASSFSRDTIYGYTF. The CDR3 DNA reads as TGTGCCAGCAGTTTCTCAAGGGACACGATCTATGGCTACACCTTC.

The chain uses TRBV10-1 and TRBJ1-2; 7 bases map to TRBD1. CDR3 length: 13 residues. V was clipped by 2 bases and J by 8 bases; unmatched bases: 5. Germline V gene lookup returns CDR1 WNHNN and CDR2 SYGVQD (reference sequence). The CDR3 DNA sequence: TGCGCCAGCAGTGAGCAGGGGGGCCTGGGCTACACCTTC. Translating it yields CASSEQGGLGYTF.

The J gene is TRBJ2-3, the V gene TRBV9; no firm D call. The V end lost 0 bases, the J end lost 5 bases, and 10 bases lay between the germline ends. Germline V gives CDR1 SGDLS, CDR2 YYNGEE. The CDR3 runs to 14 residues. This chain's CDR3 is CASSVGEVVDTQYF. CDR3 DNA sequence: TGTGCCAGCAGCGTAGGAGAGGTCGTAGATACGCAGTATTTT.

V is TRBV19 and J is TRBJ2-7; 9 nucleotides match TRBD1. The CDR3 sequence is 14 residues long. CDR1 LNHDA and CDR2 SQIVND come from the germline V gene (reference sequence). The V and J ends lost 4 bases and 3 bases, in that order; junction bases with no gene match: 4. The CDR3 protein is CASSTGTGSYEQYF. For the CDR3, the DNA is TGTGCCAGTAGTACCGGGACAGGGAGCTACGAGCAGTACTTC.

The chain uses TRBV6-5 and TRBJ2-7; 8 nucleotides match TRBD1. The CDR3 is 15 residues long. The germline gives CDR1 MNHEY, CDR2 SVGAGI. Germline trimming cut 5 bases from V and 0 bases from J; bases unmatched to any gene: 6. The CDR3: CASSPTGVLSYEQYF. The DNA for the CDR3 is TGTGCCAGCAGTCCGACAGGGGTCCTCTCCTACGAGCAGTACTTC.

This chain uses TRBV7-9 with TRBJ2-1; D possibly corresponds to TRBD1 (6 bases). Per germline, CDR1 SEHNR and CDR2 FQNEAQ (reference sequence). The CDR3 runs 15 residues. With 4 bases removed from V and 4 bases from J, the gap between germline ends came to 14 bases. The DNA for the CDR3 is TGTGCCAGCAGCTCAGACTTTGACAGGTACAATGAGCAGTTCTTC. This codes for CASSSDFDRYNEQFF.

This clone was counted a single time. CDR3 coding DNA: TGTGCCAGCAGCTCCGGACAGGGGGCGAAGGTCAATGAGCAGTTCTTC. Protein product: CASSSGQGAKVNEQFF. This chain links TRBV7-2 with TRBJ2-1; 11 bases align to TRBD1. The V gene's germline CDR1 is SGHTA and CDR2 FQGNSA. V lost 4 bases, J lost 6 bases, and 8 bases stayed unmatched. The CDR3 totals 16 residues.

The chain carries TRBV9 and TRBJ1-3; no clear D gene. Per the germline V gene, CDR1 is SGDLS and CDR2 is YYNGEE. Trimming shortened V by 2 bases and J by 0 bases, and 9 bases separated the two germline ends. The CDR3 covers 15 residues. The CDR3 DNA sequence: TGTGCCAGCAGCGTGGCAGGTCGCTCTGGAAACACCATATATTTT. Protein sequence: CASSVAGRSGNTIYF.

The chain combines TRBV18 with TRBJ1-5, with TRBD1 matching over 10 bases. Looked up from germline, CDR1 is KGHSH and CDR2 is LQKENI. J lost 3 bases, V lost 5 bases, and 7 bases had no gene match. This CDR3 comprises 16 residues. In DNA, the CDR3 is TGTGCCAGCTCAACTAAGGGGACAGGGGCCAATCAGCCCCAGCATTTT. This sequence encodes CASSTKGTGANQPQHF.

This clone has more than one count but fewer than ten. The chain's CDR3 is CASSPASMGGEKLFF. In DNA, the CDR3 is TGTGCCAGCAGCCCCGCCTCTATGGGGGGTGAAAAACTGTTTTTT. J is TRBJ1-4 and V is TRBV7-2; possibly TRBD1 for D (5 bases). CDR3 length: 15 residues. Germline V gives CDR1 SGHTA, CDR2 FQGNSA. Trimming removed 5 bases at V and 7 bases at J, with 17 bases between.